The next 19 T cell receptor beta chains were all read from a single sample in a study of T cells in localized non-small cell lung cancer. Sequencing used immunoSEQ multiplex PCR; TCRdb keeps in-frame clones, though not all of them. The table records about 52,000 clones, around 87% of them present only once. This specimen was PBMCs, taken before any cancer treatment. Every receptor here comes from a female donor with stage II lung adenocarcinoma.

In this sample, this clone turned up a few times. The rearrangement links TRBV4-1 to TRBJ1-1; 9 bases fit TRBD1. CDR3 length: 14 residues. The germline gives CDR1 MGHRA, CDR2 YSYEKL. V shed 2 bases, J shed 7 bases, and the junction held 5 bases outside the gene matches. CDR3 in amino acids: CASSQPGQGYEAFF. CDR3 coding DNA: TGCGCCAGCAGCCAACCGGGACAGGGATATGAAGCTTTCTTT.

This clone has just a few counts. V gene TRBV30 combines with J gene TRBJ2-1; no clear D. V shed 0 bases and J shed 10 bases, with 7 bases lying between them. This CDR3 has 11 residues. Germline V gene data show CDR1 as GTSNPN and CDR2 as SVGIG (reference sequence). The CDR3 loop is CAWSVRREQFF. The CDR3 DNA reads TGTGCCTGGAGTGTACGCCGAGAGCAGTTCTTC.

The chain couples TRBV9 to TRBJ2-7, with D uncertain. The germline gives CDR1 SGDLS, CDR2 YYNGEE. The V end lost 1 base, the J end lost 4 bases, and 12 bases lay between the germline ends. The CDR3 covers 14 residues. CDR3 sequence: CASSVNPQSYEQYF. As DNA, the CDR3 is TGTGCCAGCAGCGTAAACCCGCAATCGTACGAGCAGTACTTC. Drawing the rest from reference TRBV9 and TRBJ2-7, the complete variable domain is DSGVTQTPKHLITATGQRVTLRCSPRSGDLSVYWYQQSLDQGLQFLIQYYNGEERAKGNILERFSAQQFPDLHSELNLSSLELGDSALYFCASSVNPQSYEQYFGPGTRLTVT.

The V call is TRBV9, the J call TRBJ1-5; perhaps TRBD1 as D (6 bases). Per the germline V gene, CDR1 is SGDLS and CDR2 is YYNGEE. The CDR3 is made up of 16 amino acids. The V end lost 0 bases, the J end lost 2 bases, and 12 bases lay between the germline ends. CDR3 in DNA: TGTGCCAGCAGCGTAGGTGGACAGTCTGGCAATCAGCCCCAGCATTTT. This gives the protein CASSVGGQSGNQPQHF.

The rearrangement uses TRBV11-3 and TRBJ2-1; 13 bases are shared with TRBD2. Germline CDR1 SGHNT, CDR2 YENEEA. The CDR3 consists of 17 residues. The trim removed 1 base at V and 8 bases at J, leaving 8 bases unmatched. CDR3 protein: CASSLGLAGGKSDEQFF. In nucleotides, the CDR3 is TGTGCCAGCAGCTTAGGACTAGCGGGGGGCAAGAGCGATGAGCAGTTCTTC.

The rearrangement links TRBV2 to TRBJ2-5, with D perhaps matching TRBD1 (6 bases). The CDR3 loop spans 14 amino acids. The germline V and J ends were trimmed by 5 bases and 0 bases, with 10 bases remaining between them. Germline assignment: CDR1 SNHLY and CDR2 FYNNEI. CDR3 sequence reads: CASSRDRYQETQYF. The CDR3 nucleotides read TGTGCCAGCAGTAGAGACAGGTACCAAGAGACCCAGTACTTC.

Only one count was recorded for this clone. The genes are TRBV4-1 and TRBJ2-2, with 15 bases lining up with TRBD2. This CDR3 spans 17 amino acids. Germline V gene data show CDR1 as MGHRA and CDR2 as YSYEKL. Losses at the gene ends were 1 base for V and 6 bases for J; bases not matched to a gene: 3. The CDR3 region has the DNA TGCGCCAGCAGCCAAGGGACTAGCGGGGGGGCTCCCGGGGAGCTGTTTTTT. It translates to CASSQGTSGGAPGELFF.

The rearrangement uses TRBV7-8 and TRBJ2-2; D remains ambiguous. Germline V gives CDR1 SGHVS, CDR2 FQNEAQ. V lost 0 bases and J lost 6, with 14 bases in between. The CDR3 is 16 amino acids. The chain's CDR3 is CASSLAQMMASGELFF. CDR3 coding DNA: TGTGCCAGCAGCTTAGCGCAGATGATGGCGTCCGGGGAGCTGTTTTTT.

V is TRBV7-9 and J is TRBJ1-2, with D uncertain. The germline V and J ends were trimmed by 5 bases and 3 bases, with 10 bases remaining between them. CDR1 SEHNR and CDR2 FQNEAQ come from the germline V gene (reference sequence). There are 13 residues in the CDR3. The DNA for the CDR3 is TGTGCCAGCAGCCCGGACGACTACTATGGCTACACCTTC. It specifies CASSPDDYYGYTF.

The V call is TRBV19, the J call TRBJ1-3; no reliable D call. Trimming shortened V by 11 bases and J by 4 bases, and 9 bases separated the two germline ends. Per germline, CDR1 LNHDA and CDR2 SQIVND (reference sequence). This CDR3 comprises 11 residues. The CDR3 region is CAGGVGNTIYF. For the CDR3, the DNA is TGTGCCGGTGGCGTAGGAAACACCATATATTTT.

The CDR3 coding sequence is TGTGCCAGCAGCCCTTCGGACAGGACCTATGGCTACACCTTC. It translates to CASSPSDRTYGYTF. The rearrangement links TRBV7-9 to TRBJ1-2; 7 bases fit TRBD1. CDR1 is SEHNR and CDR2 is FQNEAQ in the germline V gene (reference sequence). The CDR3 contains 14 residues. Trimming cost V 5 bases and J 4 bases; bases outside gene matches: 7.

The J gene is TRBJ1-1, the V gene TRBV2, with 8 positions matching TRBD1. Germline CDR1 and CDR2: SNHLY and FYNNEI. The V gene end was trimmed by 3 bases and the J gene end by 1 base; junction bases not matched to a gene: 7. The CDR3 is 16 residues long. The CDR3 sequence: CASSDDRGVRNTEAFF. CDR3 nucleotide sequence: TGTGCCAGCAGTGATGACAGGGGCGTGAGGAACACTGAAGCTTTCTTT.

The chain employs TRBV6-5 and TRBJ1-4; D gene uncertain. V was clipped by 4 bases and J by 8 bases, with 14 bases between them. This CDR3 has 14 amino acids. Germline V gene sequence: CDR1 MNHEY, CDR2 SVGAGI. As DNA, the CDR3 is TGTGCCAGCAGTTTGGGAATGATTTGGGAAAAACTGTTTTTT. Encoded protein: CASSLGMIWEKLFF.

This clone has only a few counts. This sequence joins TRBV27 and TRBJ1-1; the D gene is possibly TRBD1 (6 bases). Trimming stripped 9 bases from V and 0 bases from J, with 20 bases between. The CDR3 spans 16 residues. Per germline, CDR1 MNHEY and CDR2 SMNVEV (reference sequence). CDR3: CASRKAGGGVNTEAFF. The CDR3 DNA reads TGTGCCAGTCGAAAAGCCGGGGGCGGCGTGAACACTGAAGCTTTCTTT.

The V and J genes are TRBV7-2 and TRBJ1-2; D remains unclear. This CDR3 has 15 residues. Germline lookup yields CDR1 SGHTA and CDR2 FQGNSA. V lost 1 base and J 6 bases, leaving 15 bases between the germline ends. CDR3: CASSLVAALMHGYTF. DNA of the CDR3: TGTGCCAGCAGCTTAGTAGCAGCCCTAATGCATGGCTACACCTTC.

This clone was detected only once. The rearrangement links TRBV11-2 to TRBJ1-5; D uncertain. Per germline, CDR1 SGHAT and CDR2 FQNNGV. The CDR3 totals 15 residues. The V end lost 1 base, the J end lost 5 bases, and 12 bases lay between the germline ends. The CDR3 region is CASSLGAFGDQPQHF. As DNA, the CDR3 is TGTGCCAGCAGCTTAGGAGCCTTTGGGGATCAGCCCCAGCATTTT.

CDR3 nucleotide sequence: TGTGCCAGCAGCCTGGGTCCCGGGGCAGTAGATACGCAGTATTTT. Protein product: CASSLGPGAVDTQYF. The V call is TRBV7-3, the J call TRBJ2-3, with D possibly being TRBD1 or TRBD2 (5 bases each). Germline V gene lookup returns CDR1 SGHTA and CDR2 FQGTGA. Trimming shortened V by 5 bases and J by 5 bases, and 17 bases separated the two germline ends. This CDR3 has 15 amino acids.

V and J are TRBV19 and TRBJ1-2; 7 bases fit TRBD1. CDR1 is LNHDA and CDR2 is SQIVND in the germline V gene (reference sequence). The CDR3 sequence is 18 residues long. J was trimmed by 2 bases and V by 6 bases; bases with no gene match: 18. The CDR3 sequence: CASRSPGATGIGNYGYTF. Here the CDR3 DNA reads TGTGCCAGTAGATCCCCGGGGGCGACAGGGATCGGAAACTATGGCTACACCTTC.

The V call is TRBV2, the J call TRBJ1-5; D not certain. V was cut by 3 bases and J by 0 bases, with 9 bases left in between. The CDR3 totals 15 residues. Germline V CDR1 and CDR2: SNHLY, FYNNEI. In DNA form, the CDR3 reads TGTGCCAGCAGTGAGCCGCAGAATAGCAATCAGCCCCAGCATTTT. Translated: CASSEPQNSNQPQHF.